The entry below describes one TCR beta chain. The sample belongs to a study of blood T cell repertoires in COVID-19. Turning to the study itself: Sources were T cells, B-cell-depleted T cells, or PBMCs; the material itself was cDNA or gDNA.

Assay used: immunoSEQ multiplex PCR; TCRdb lists only in-frame clones, some missing. The sample has about 64,000 clones; roughly 76% are singletons. The source of this sequence is a human donor in a cohort sampled during active COVID-19. The specimen sequenced was peripheral blood.

CDR3: CASSPSDWQETQYF. CDR3 in DNA: TGTGCCAGTAGCCCATCGGACTGGCAAGAGACCCAGTACTTC. The chain uses TRBV19 and TRBJ2-5; perhaps TRBD2 as D (5 bases). Germline V lookup: CDR1 LNHDA, CDR2 SQIVND (reference sequence). Trimming left V 6 bases short and J 2 bases short, with 13 bases between. The CDR3 runs 14 residues. Full variable domain (outside the CDR3, taken from reference TRBV19 and TRBJ2-5): DGGITQSPKYLFRKEGQNVTLSCEQNLNHDAMYWYRQDPGQGLRLIYYSQIVNDFQKGDIAEGYSVSREKKESFPLTVTSAQKNPTAFYLCASSPSDWQETQYFGPGTRLLVL.